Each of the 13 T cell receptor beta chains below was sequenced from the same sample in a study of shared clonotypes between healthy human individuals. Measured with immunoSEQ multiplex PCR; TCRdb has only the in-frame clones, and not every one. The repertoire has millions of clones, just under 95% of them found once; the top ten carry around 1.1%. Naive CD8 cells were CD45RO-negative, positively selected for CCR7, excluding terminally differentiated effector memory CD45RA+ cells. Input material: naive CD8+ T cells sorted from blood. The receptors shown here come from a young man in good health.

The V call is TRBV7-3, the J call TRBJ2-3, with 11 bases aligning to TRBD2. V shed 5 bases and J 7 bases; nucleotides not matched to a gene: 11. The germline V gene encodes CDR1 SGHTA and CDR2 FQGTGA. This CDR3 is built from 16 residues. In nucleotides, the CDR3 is TGTGCCAGCAGCCCCGATCTAGCGGGGGGCGGGTATACGCAGTATTTT. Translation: CASSPDLAGGGYTQYF. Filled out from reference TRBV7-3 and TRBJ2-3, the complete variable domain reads GAGVSQTPSNKVTEKGKYVELRCDPISGHTALYWYRQSLGQGPEFLIYFQGTGAADDSGLPNDRFFAVRPEGSVSTLKIQRTERGDSAVYLCASSPDLAGGGYTQYFGPGTRLTVL.

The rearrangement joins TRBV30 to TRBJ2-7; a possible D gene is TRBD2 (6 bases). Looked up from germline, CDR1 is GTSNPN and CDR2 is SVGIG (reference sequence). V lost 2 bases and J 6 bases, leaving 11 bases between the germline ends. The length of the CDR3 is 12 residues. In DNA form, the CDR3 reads TGTGCCTGGAGTACTTGGAGGGGCGAGCAGTACTTC. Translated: CAWSTWRGEQYF.

The CDR3 coding sequence is TGTGCCAGCAGTTCCCCGGACAGGGACTTTAATGAAAAACTGTTTTTT. Translated, it gives CASSSPDRDFNEKLFF. The rearrangement joins TRBV28 to TRBJ1-4; 8 nucleotides line up with TRBD1. Per the germline V gene, CDR1 is MDHEN and CDR2 is SYDVKM. This CDR3 region has 16 residues. The ends lost 4 bases at V and 4 bases at J; junction bases unmatched: 8.

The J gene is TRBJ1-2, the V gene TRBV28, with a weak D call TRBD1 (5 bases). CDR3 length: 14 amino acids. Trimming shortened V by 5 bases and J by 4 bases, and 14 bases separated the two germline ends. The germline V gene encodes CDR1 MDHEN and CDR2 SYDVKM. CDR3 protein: CASSAVGLIYGYTF. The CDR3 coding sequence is TGTGCCAGCAGTGCCGTGGGACTGATCTATGGCTACACCTTC.

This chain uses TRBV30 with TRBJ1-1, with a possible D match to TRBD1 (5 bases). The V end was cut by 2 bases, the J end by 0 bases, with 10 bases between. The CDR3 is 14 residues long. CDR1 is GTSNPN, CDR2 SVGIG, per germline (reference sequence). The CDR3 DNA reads TGTGCCTGGAGTAGGGACGGTATGAACACTGAAGCTTTCTTT. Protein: CAWSRDGMNTEAFF.

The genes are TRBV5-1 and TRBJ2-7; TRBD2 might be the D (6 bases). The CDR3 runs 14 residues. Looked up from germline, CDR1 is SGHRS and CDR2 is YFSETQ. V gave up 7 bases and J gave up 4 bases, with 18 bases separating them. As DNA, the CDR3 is TGCGCCAGCGCGTGGGGGGATACGGGGTACGAGCAGTACTTC. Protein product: CASAWGDTGYEQYF.

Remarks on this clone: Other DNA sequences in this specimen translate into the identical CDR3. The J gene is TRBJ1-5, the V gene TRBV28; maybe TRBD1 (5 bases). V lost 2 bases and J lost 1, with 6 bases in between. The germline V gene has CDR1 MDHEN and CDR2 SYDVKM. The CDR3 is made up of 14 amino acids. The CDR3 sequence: CASSLPGSNQPQHF. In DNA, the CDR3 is TGTGCCAGCAGTTTACCAGGGAGCAATCAGCCCCAGCATTTT.

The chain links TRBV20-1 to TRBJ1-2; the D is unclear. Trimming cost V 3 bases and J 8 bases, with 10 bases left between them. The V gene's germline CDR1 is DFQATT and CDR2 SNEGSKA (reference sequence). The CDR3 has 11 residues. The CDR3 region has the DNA TGCAGTGCTAGTGTATCGAGCGGCTACACCTTC. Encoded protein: CSASVSSGYTF.

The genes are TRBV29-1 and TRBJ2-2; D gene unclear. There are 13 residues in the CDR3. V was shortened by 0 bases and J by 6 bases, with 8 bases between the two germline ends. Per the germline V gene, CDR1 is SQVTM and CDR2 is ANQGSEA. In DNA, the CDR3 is TGCAGCGTTGAAGATGACCGGCCCGGGGAGCTGTTTTTT. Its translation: CSVEDDRPGELFF.

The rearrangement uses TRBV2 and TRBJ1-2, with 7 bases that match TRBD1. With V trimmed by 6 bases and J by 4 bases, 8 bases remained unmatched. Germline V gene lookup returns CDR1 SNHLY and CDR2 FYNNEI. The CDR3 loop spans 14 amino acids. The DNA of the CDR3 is TGTGCCAGCAGGGGCTGGCAGGGGGGCTATGGCTACACCTTC. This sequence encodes CASRGWQGGYGYTF.

CDR3 sequence reads: CASSSSSNYGYTF. The DNA of the CDR3 is TGTGCCAGCAGTTCGAGTAGTAACTATGGCTACACCTTC. The chain is built from TRBV28 and TRBJ1-2; no reliable D call. The germline gives CDR1 MDHEN, CDR2 SYDVKM. The CDR3 consists of 13 residues. V was trimmed by 4 bases and J by 1 base, leaving 7 bases between them.

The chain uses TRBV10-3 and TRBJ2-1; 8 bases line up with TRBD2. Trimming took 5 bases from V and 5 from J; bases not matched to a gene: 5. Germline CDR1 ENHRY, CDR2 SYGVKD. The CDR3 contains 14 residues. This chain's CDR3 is CAISPLGGDNEQFF. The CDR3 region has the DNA TGTGCCATCAGTCCCCTCGGGGGGGACAATGAGCAGTTCTTC.

In nucleotides, the CDR3 is TGTGCCAGCAGCCCCCGGGCGGCGCCCTACGAGCAGTACTTC. Amino acids: CASSPRAAPYEQYF. The gene calls are TRBV9 and TRBJ2-7, with D uncertain. Per germline, CDR1 SGDLS and CDR2 YYNGEE. The CDR3 consists of 14 residues. The V gene lost 4 bases and the J gene lost 2 bases, with 13 bases spanning the gap.